A selection of T cell receptor beta chains follows, all from one sample in a study of CD8+CD57+ T cells in acquired aplastic anemia. In TCRdb, the reads were re-called with MiXCR into one record per CDR3 protein. The table lists 250,000 to 350,000 distinct CDR3 sequences, under 65% of them singletons, with 1.3% in the top ten. Sequencing used sorted CD4+, CD8+, or CD8+CD57+ T cells (not recorded which) from PBMCs. These receptors were taken from a human donor with aplastic anemia. Both conserved end residues are part of each CDR3. The D gene is left open where the match is weak. Not every row has a clone size; where given, it reads once, few, many or a size class.

size,J,D,V,DNA,CDR3
-,TRBJ2-5,-,TRBV15,TGTGCCACCAGCAGAGATCAGGGGGGGTACGAGACCCAGTACTTC,CATSRDQGGYETQYF
many,TRBJ1-1,TRBD1,TRBV20-1,TGCAGTGCTAGAGATCCCCAGGGGGGAAAAGCAGCTTTCTTT,CSARDPQGGKAAFF
many,TRBJ2-1,-,TRBV10-3,TGTGCCATCAGTGACCCTACTAGCCTCAATGAGCAGTTCTTC,CAISDPTSLNEQFF
-,TRBJ2-5,TRBD1,TRBV7-9,TGTGCCAGCAGCCCATCACGGGACAGGGCCCAAGAGACCCAGTACTTC,CASSPSRDRAQETQYF
few,TRBJ2-7,-,TRBV20-1,TGCAGTGCGCGCACGGGATACGAGCAGTACTTC,CSARTGYEQYF
-,TRBJ2-1,TRBD2,TRBV2,TGTGCCAGCATCTTGGCAGCGGGGGGCTCCTACAATGAGCAGTTCTTC,CASILAAGGSYNEQFF
-,TRBJ1-3,TRBD1,TRBV2,TGTGCCAGCAAAGGACAGGGACGATTCGCTGGAAACACCATATATTTT,CASKGQGRFAGNTIYF
-,TRBJ1-2,TRBD1,TRBV2,TGTGCCAGCAGTGAGGGACAGGGTGCCTATGGCTACACCTTC,CASSEGQGAYGYTF
-,TRBJ2-7,TRBD1,TRBV7-2,TGTGCCAGCAGCGTCCGAGGGACAGGGGACTACGAGCAGTACTTC,CASSVRGTGDYEQYF
-,TRBJ1-1,-,TRBV19,TGTGCCAGTAGTTCGGTCAGGGGCACTGAAGCTTTCTTT,CASSSVRGTEAFF
-,TRBJ2-7,TRBD2,TRBV20-1,TGCAGTGCTAGAGAGGGACTAGCTTTCTACGAGCAGTACTTC,CSAREGLAFYEQYF
-,TRBJ1-5,-,TRBV7-8,TGTGCCAGCAGCTTAAGGGCGCGTGATAGCAATCAGCCCCAGCATTTT,CASSLRARDSNQPQHF
-,TRBJ1-2,TRBD1,TRBV9,TGTGCCAGCAGCCCAAGGACAGGGACGAGCTATGGCTACGCCTTC,CASSPRTGTSYGYAF
-,TRBJ1-6,TRBD1,TRBV4-2,TGTGCCAGCAGCCAAACAGGGGGCGGGGGTTATTCACCCCTCCACTTT,CASSQTGGGGYSPLHF
many,TRBJ2-2,TRBD2,TRBV5-4,TGTGCCAGCAGTATCGGTGGACTAGCGGGAGGTGGGGAGCTGTTTTTT,CASSIGGLAGGGELFF
few,TRBJ2-5,-,TRBV9,TGTGCCAGCAGCGTAAGTAGTGGCAGGGGTGCTCAGGAGACCCAGTACTTC,CASSVSSGRGAQETQYF
-,TRBJ2-7,-,TRBV5-1,TGCGCCAGTCAACGGGACCCCCTCTTCTACGAGCAGTACTTC,CASQRDPLFYEQYF
many,TRBJ2-7,-,TRBV6-5,TGTGCCAGCAGATCCCGGGACACGGAACTCTACGAGCAGTACTTC,CASRSRDTELYEQYF
-,TRBJ1-4,-,TRBV7-3,TGTGCCAGCAGCTTATCCCCAGTCGGGGGGCAGAATGAAAAACTGTTTTTT,CASSLSPVGGQNEKLFF
many,TRBJ1-4,-,TRBV2,TGTGCCAGCAGTGACGGCAGGGCGGCCGAAAAACTGTTTTTT,CASSDGRAAEKLFF
-,TRBJ1-2,TRBD1,TRBV2,TGTGCCAGCAAGGGGACAGGGATAGGTGGCTACACCTTC,CASKGTGIGGYTF
-,TRBJ1-2,TRBD1,TRBV7-9,TGTGCCAGCAGCTGGGACAGCTCTGGCTACACCTTC,CASSWDSSGYTF
many,TRBJ1-5,-,TRBV20-1,TGCAGTGCCGCGGCGGGGCCTCGCGATCAGCCCCAGCATTTT,CSAAAGPRDQPQHF